One and the same sample provided the 19 T cell receptor beta chains below, sequenced in a study of cytomegalovirus exposure and HLA in healthy donors. The PCR contained 60 Vbeta and 13 Jbeta primers. Produced via immunoSEQ multiplex PCR; TCRdb's table is partial and in-frame only. The sample lists about 150,000 clones; about 75% were seen once. Sequencing was performed on PBMCs. The origin of the receptors is a man in his sixties in good health and CMV-seronegative.

CDR3: CASSLDGRENTGELFF. The CDR3 nucleotides read TGCGCCAGCAGCTTGGACGGGAGGGAGAACACCGGGGAGCTGTTTTTT. The chain combines TRBV5-1 with TRBJ2-2; 8 positions match TRBD2. Trimming at V came to 0 bases and at J to 1 base, leaving 2 bases not matched to a gene. Germline-derived CDR1 and CDR2 are SGHRS and YFSETQ. The CDR3 is 16 residues long.

This clone was counted once. The gene calls are TRBV5-6 and TRBJ2-7; possibly TRBD1 for D (6 bases). Trimming took 1 base from V and 2 from J, leaving 10 bases between them. CDR1 and CDR2 from the germline V gene are SGHDT and YYEEEE. CDR3 length: 14 residues. CDR3 sequence reads: CASSLIQGPYEQYF. The CDR3 DNA is TGTGCCAGCAGCTTGATACAGGGACCCTACGAGCAGTACTTC.

This clone was observed a handful of times. V usage is TRBV5-6 and J usage is TRBJ2-5; TRBD2 aligns across 11 bases. CDR1 is SGHDT and CDR2 is YYEEEE in the germline V gene. The CDR3 runs 15 residues. The junction had 5 bases not matched to a gene; V was cut back by 5 bases and J by 2 bases. CDR3 DNA sequence: TGTGCCAGCAGTTTAGGGACTAGCGGACAAGAGACCCAGTACTTC. Encoded protein: CASSLGTSGQETQYF.

This clone has more than one count but fewer than ten. The rearrangement uses TRBV7-9 and TRBJ1-5, with D unclear. CDR1 and CDR2 (germline): SEHNR, FQNEAQ (reference sequence). The CDR3 contains 13 residues. V dropped 1 base and J dropped 4 bases, with 5 bases sitting between them. Written as DNA, the CDR3 is TGTGCCAGCAGCTTAGGGCAGAATCAGCCCCAGCATTTT. Protein product: CASSLGQNQPQHF.

This clone occurred once. This chain links TRBV7-9 with TRBJ1-1; D perhaps matches TRBD1 (5 bases). This CDR3 has 15 amino acids. Germline V lookup: CDR1 SEHNR, CDR2 FQNEAQ (reference sequence). The V end lost 1 base, the J end lost 0 bases, and 9 bases lay between the germline ends. CDR3 loop: CASSLGRVVNTEAFF. CDR3 nucleotide sequence: TGTGCCAGCAGCTTAGGCAGGGTGGTGAACACTGAAGCTTTCTTT.

For the CDR3, the DNA is TGTGCCAGCAGCTTCCAAGCGGACCCGACAGATACGCAGTATTTT. It translates to CASSFQADPTDTQYF. This chain uses TRBV7-7 with TRBJ2-3; D perhaps matches TRBD2 (5 bases). The germline V and J ends were trimmed by 3 bases and 3 bases, with 13 bases remaining between them. Germline V CDR1 and CDR2: SSHAT, FNYEAQ (reference sequence). The CDR3 has 15 amino acids.

The V call is TRBV4-1, the J call TRBJ1-4, with 9 nucleotides matching TRBD1. Germline CDR1 MGHRA, CDR2 YSYEKL. This CDR3 is 16 amino acids long. The junction had 9 bases not matched to a gene; V was cut back by 4 bases and J by 6 bases. The CDR3 sequence is CASSPWDRVGDEKLFF. The CDR3 DNA reads TGCGCCAGCAGCCCCTGGGACAGGGTTGGGGATGAAAAACTGTTTTTT.

This clone showed up just a few times. The rearrangement links TRBV6-1 to TRBJ1-1; D gene uncertain. Germline V gene data show CDR1 as MNHNS and CDR2 as SASEGT. V lost 4 bases and J 0 bases, leaving 12 bases between the germline ends. This CDR3 has 15 residues. CDR3 bases: TGTGCCAGCAGTGCCGGGTCTCCAATGAACACTGAAGCTTTCTTT. This gives the protein CASSAGSPMNTEAFF.

Comment on this clone: The junction differs from germline at one of its ends, possibly a read error. The chain recombines TRBV2 with TRBJ2-7, with D tentatively TRBD2 (6 bases). Germline CDR1 SNHLY, CDR2 FYNNEI. The CDR3 is 15 residues long. CDR3 sequence reads: CASREGTLSSYEQYF. In DNA form, the CDR3 reads TGTGCCAGCAGGGAAGGGACTCTCAGCTCCTACGAGCAGTACTTC.

This chain uses TRBV19 with TRBJ1-5; the D gene is possibly TRBD1 (6 bases). V was trimmed by 1 base and J by 7 bases, leaving 17 bases between them. Germline CDR1 is LNHDA and CDR2 is SQIVND (reference sequence). The CDR3 is made up of 16 amino acids. CDR3 in amino acids: CASSIGTGNREQPQHF. The CDR3 DNA reads TGTGCCAGTAGTATAGGAACAGGGAATCGTGAACAGCCCCAGCATTTT.

The chain carries TRBV29-1 and TRBJ2-7, with TRBD2 matching over 10 bases. The V segment lost 0 bases and the J segment 5 bases; nucleotides outside the gene matches: 7. Germline loops: CDR1 SQVTM, CDR2 ANQGSEA. The CDR3 contains 15 residues. CDR3 in amino acids: CSVEDPASGGNEQYF. The CDR3 coding sequence is TGCAGCGTTGAAGATCCGGCTAGCGGGGGTAACGAGCAGTACTTC.

This chain connects TRBV10-2 to TRBJ1-1; 8 positions agree with TRBD1. The V and J ends lost 8 bases and 4 bases, in that order; junction bases with no gene match: 6. The CDR3 length is 13 residues. Per germline, CDR1 WSHSY and CDR2 SAAADI. The CDR3 protein is CASGGQVATEAFF. As DNA, the CDR3 is TGCGCCAGCGGGGGACAGGTCGCCACTGAAGCTTTCTTT.

The V call is TRBV28, the J call TRBJ2-7; 11 bases line up with TRBD2. Germline lookup yields CDR1 MDHEN and CDR2 SYDVKM. V trimming: 3 bases; J trimming: 9 bases; junction bases outside the gene matches: 16. The CDR3 runs 17 residues. The CDR3 loop reads CASSFLPLAGELFGQYF. CDR3 DNA sequence: TGTGCCAGCAGTTTCCTACCACTAGCGGGAGAGCTCTTCGGGCAGTACTTC.

The genes are TRBV7-2 and TRBJ2-7, with no clear D. This CDR3 region has 12 residues. Germline CDR1 reads SGHTA; CDR2 reads FQGNSA. V dropped 1 base and J dropped 9 bases, with 10 bases sitting between them. This CDR3 is CASSLDSPGQYF. For the CDR3, the DNA is TGTGCCAGCAGCTTAGACTCGCCTGGGCAGTACTTC.

The rearrangement uses TRBV5-1 and TRBJ1-2; maybe TRBD1 (6 bases). Trimming stripped 4 bases from V and 3 bases from J, with 16 bases between. This CDR3 has 15 amino acids. Germline CDR1 and CDR2: SGHRS and YFSETQ. Here the CDR3 reads CASSLTRDNYYGYTF. CDR3 bases: TGCGCCAGCAGCCTCACCCGGGACAACTACTATGGCTACACCTTC.

The gene calls are TRBV7-9 and TRBJ2-4; weak D call: TRBD1 (7 bases). The CDR3 has 15 residues. Germline-derived CDR1 and CDR2 are SEHNR and FQNEAQ (reference sequence). With 5 bases removed from V and 6 bases from J, the gap between germline ends came to 17 bases. The DNA for the CDR3 is TGTGCCAGCAGCCCGTTGCAGGGGGGTAGAAACATTCAGTACTTC. Protein: CASSPLQGGRNIQYF.

The V call is TRBV19, the J call TRBJ1-1; tentatively, D is TRBD1 (6 bases). This CDR3 region has 14 residues. CDR1 is LNHDA, CDR2 SQIVND, per germline (reference sequence). Between the trimmed V and J ends, which lost 8 bases and 1 base, there was a span of 14 bases. This CDR3 reads CASARDTENTEAFF. Here the CDR3 DNA reads TGTGCCAGTGCCCGGGACACTGAGAACACTGAAGCTTTCTTT.

The chain is built from TRBV27 and TRBJ2-2, with 11 positions matching TRBD2. Germline trimming cut 3 bases from V and 3 bases from J; bases unmatched to any gene: 6. The CDR3 extends over 17 amino acids. CDR1 is MNHEY, CDR2 SMNVEV, per germline (reference sequence). The CDR3 region is CASSFRLAGYDTGELFF. The CDR3 coding sequence is TGTGCCAGCAGTTTTCGACTAGCGGGATACGACACCGGGGAGCTGTTTTTT.

V gene TRBV14 combines with J gene TRBJ2-7; D unresolved. This CDR3 has 15 amino acids. Trimming removed 4 bases at V and 0 bases at J, with 13 bases between. Germline CDR1 reads SGHDN; CDR2 reads FVKESK. CDR3 nucleotide sequence: TGTGCCAGCAGCCCAATTAGAGAGAGCTCCTACGAGCAGTACTTC. This sequence encodes CASSPIRESSYEQYF.